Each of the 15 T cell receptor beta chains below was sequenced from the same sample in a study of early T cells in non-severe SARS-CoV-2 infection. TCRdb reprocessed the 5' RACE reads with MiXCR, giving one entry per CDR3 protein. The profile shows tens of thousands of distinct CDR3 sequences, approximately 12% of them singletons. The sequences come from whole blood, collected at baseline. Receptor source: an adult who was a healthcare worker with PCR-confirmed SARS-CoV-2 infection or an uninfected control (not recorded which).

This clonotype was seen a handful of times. The CDR3 is CASSPDRGGAGELFF. In DNA, the CDR3 is TGTGCCAGCAGCCCCGACAGGGGAGGTGCCGGGGAGCTGTTTTTT. The rearrangement uses TRBV4-2 and TRBJ2-2; 8 bases fit TRBD1. Trimming cost V 4 bases and J 6 bases; bases outside gene matches: 7. The CDR3 is 15 residues long. Germline assignment: CDR1 LGHNA and CDR2 YNFKEQ.

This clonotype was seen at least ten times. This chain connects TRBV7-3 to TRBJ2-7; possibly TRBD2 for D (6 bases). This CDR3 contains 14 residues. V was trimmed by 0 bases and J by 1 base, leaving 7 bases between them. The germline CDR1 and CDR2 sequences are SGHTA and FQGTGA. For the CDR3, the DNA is TGTGCCAGCAGCTTAACCGGGAGTTCCTACGAGCAGTACTTC. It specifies CASSLTGSSYEQYF. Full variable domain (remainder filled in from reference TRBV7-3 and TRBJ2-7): GAGVSQTPSNKVTEKGKYVELRCDPISGHTALYWYRQSLGQGPEFLIYFQGTGAADDSGLPNDRFFAVRPEGSVSTLKIQRTERGDSAVYLCASSLTGSSYEQYFGPGTRLTVT.

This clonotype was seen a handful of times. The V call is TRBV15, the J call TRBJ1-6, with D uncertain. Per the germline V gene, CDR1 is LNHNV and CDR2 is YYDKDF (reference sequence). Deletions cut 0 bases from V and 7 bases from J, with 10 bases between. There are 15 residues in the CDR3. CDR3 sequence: CATSRDQSPNSPLHF. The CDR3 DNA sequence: TGTGCCACCAGCAGAGATCAATCGCCAAATTCACCCCTCCACTTT.

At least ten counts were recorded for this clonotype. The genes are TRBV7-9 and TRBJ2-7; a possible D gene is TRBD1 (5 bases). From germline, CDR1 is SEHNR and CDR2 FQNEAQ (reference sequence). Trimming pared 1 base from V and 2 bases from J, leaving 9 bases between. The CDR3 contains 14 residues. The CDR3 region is CASSLGGATYEQYF. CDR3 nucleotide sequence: TGTGCCAGCAGCTTAGGGGGCGCTACCTACGAGCAGTACTTC.

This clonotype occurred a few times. CDR3 loop: CASSYSKIPGLAGGRGLYNEQFF. The CDR3 nucleotides read TGTGCCAGCAGTTACTCGAAGATCCCAGGACTAGCGGGAGGACGGGGGTTATACAATGAGCAGTTCTTC. The chain recombines TRBV6-5 with TRBJ2-1, with 14 bases that match TRBD2. V trimming: 0 bases; J trimming: 4 bases; junction bases outside the gene matches: 20. This CDR3 has 23 residues. Germline values: CDR1 MNHEY, CDR2 SVGAGI.

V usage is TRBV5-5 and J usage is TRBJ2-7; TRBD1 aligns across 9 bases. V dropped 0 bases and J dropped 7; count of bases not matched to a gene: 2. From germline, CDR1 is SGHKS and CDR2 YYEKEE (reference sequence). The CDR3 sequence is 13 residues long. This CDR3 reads CASSLGGQGEQYF. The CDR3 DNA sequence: TGTGCCAGCAGCTTGGGAGGACAGGGGGAGCAGTACTTC.

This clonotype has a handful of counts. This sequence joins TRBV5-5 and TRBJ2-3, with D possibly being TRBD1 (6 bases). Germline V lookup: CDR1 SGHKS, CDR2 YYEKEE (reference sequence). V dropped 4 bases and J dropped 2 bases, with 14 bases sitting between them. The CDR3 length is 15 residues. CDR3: CASSPQGGFTDTQYF. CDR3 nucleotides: TGTGCCAGCAGCCCACAGGGCGGATTCACAGATACGCAGTATTTT.

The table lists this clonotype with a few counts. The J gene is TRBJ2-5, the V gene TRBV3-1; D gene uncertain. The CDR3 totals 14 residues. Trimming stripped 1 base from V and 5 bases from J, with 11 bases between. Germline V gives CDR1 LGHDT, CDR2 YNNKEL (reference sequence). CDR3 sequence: CASSQAGGAETQYF. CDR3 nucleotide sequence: TGTGCCAGCAGCCAAGCAGGCGGCGCGGAGACCCAGTACTTC.

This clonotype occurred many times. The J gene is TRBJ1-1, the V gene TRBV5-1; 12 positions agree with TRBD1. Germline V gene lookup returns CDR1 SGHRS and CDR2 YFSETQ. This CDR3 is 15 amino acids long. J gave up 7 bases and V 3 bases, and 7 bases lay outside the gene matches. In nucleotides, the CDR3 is TGCGCCAGCAGCTCGGGACAGGGGGCCTACCATGAAGCTTTCTTT. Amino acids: CASSSGQGAYHEAFF.

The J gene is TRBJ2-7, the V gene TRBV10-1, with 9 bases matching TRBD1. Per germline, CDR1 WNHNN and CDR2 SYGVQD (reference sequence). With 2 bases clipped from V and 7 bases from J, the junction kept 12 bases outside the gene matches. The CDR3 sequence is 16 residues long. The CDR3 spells CASSEVRTGAAGEQYF. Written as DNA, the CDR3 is TGCGCCAGCAGTGAGGTCCGGACAGGGGCCGCTGGGGAGCAGTACTTC.

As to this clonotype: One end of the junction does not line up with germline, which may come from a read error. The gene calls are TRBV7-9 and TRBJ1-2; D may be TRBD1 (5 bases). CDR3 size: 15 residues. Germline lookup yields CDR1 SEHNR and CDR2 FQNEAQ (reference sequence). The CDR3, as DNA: TGTGCCAGCAGGTCTTCCGGGACCGCGTTCTATGGCTACGCCTTC. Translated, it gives CASRSSGTAFYGYAF.

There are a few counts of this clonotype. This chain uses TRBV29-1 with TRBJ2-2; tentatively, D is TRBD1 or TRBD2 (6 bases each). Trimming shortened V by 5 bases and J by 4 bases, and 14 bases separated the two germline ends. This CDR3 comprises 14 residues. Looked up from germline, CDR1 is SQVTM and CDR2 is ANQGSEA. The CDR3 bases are TGCAGCGTTCAAGGGGGAGGCGGCACCGGGGAGCTGTTTTTT. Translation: CSVQGGGGTGELFF.

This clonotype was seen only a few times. The CDR3 loop is CASSFLESFKWGEQFF. CDR3 DNA: TGTGCCAGCAGTTTCCTCGAGTCCTTTAAGTGGGGTGAGCAGTTCTTC. This chain connects TRBV12-3 or TRBV12-4 to TRBJ2-1; D is undetermined. Trimming took 3 bases from V and 9 from J, leaving 21 bases between them. The CDR3 has 16 amino acids.

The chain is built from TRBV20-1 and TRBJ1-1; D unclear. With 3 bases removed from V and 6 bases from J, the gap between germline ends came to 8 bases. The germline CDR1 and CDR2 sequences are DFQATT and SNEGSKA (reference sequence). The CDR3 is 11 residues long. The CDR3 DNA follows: TGCAGTGCTAGTAGGGCGGCTGAAGCTTTCTTT. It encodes CSASRAAEAFF.

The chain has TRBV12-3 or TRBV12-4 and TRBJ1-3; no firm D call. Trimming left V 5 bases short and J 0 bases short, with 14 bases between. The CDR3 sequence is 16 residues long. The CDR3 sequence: CASSPTGPSSGNTIYF. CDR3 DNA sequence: TGTGCCAGCAGTCCCACCGGTCCGAGCTCTGGAAACACCATATATTTT.